This T cell receptor beta chain was identified in a study of cytotoxic CD8 clonotypes in ibrutinib-treated CLL. Study-level information: Per sample, productive templates averaged 255,043 and productive rearrangements averaged roughly 91,000.

Concerning this clone itself: What it recognizes is unknown.

CDR1 and CDR2 from the germline V gene are SGHDT and YYEEEE. This CDR3 spans 12 amino acids. V was shortened by 1 base and J by 4 bases, with 6 bases between the two germline ends. The repertoire was sequenced with immunoSEQ multiplex PCR; TCRdb's copy has only in-frame clones and lacks some. The data show 130,000 or so clones, approximately 80% seen once. Cryopreserved PBMCs were the source of about 2 micrograms of genomic DNA, which went to TCR beta libraries. Study conclusions and caveats: Samples were collected at differing times from sustained-remission and progressing patients. Clonality increased at ibrutinib response and stayed stable in sustained remission. At progression, however, it fell back toward baseline.

The clonotype was recovered from a human donor with chronic lymphocytic leukemia. The genes are TRBV5-6 and TRBJ2-7; D remains unclear. The sequences come from PBMCs, collected after 12 months of ibrutinib treatment. The CDR3 DNA reads as TGTGCCAGCAGCTTGTGGAGTTACGAGCAGTACTTC. This codes for CASSLWSYEQYF.